This T cell receptor (beta chain) was identified during a study of blood T cell repertoires in COVID-19. Here immunoSEQ multiplex PCR was the method, and the copy in TCRdb shows in-frame clones only, minus some. There are around 380,000 clones in the sample; around 87% occur only once, and 1.3% lies in the top ten. Each recovered donor of Cohort 3 presented with two negative PCRs, clearance, or symptom resolution. Sequenced input: PBMCs or T cells enriched from blood (not recorded which). The receptor comes from a man in his thirties or forties who had recovered from COVID-19.

This CDR3 reads CASRVARTEAFF. The CDR3 DNA follows: TGTGCCAGCAGGGTGGCTCGCACTGAAGCTTTCTTT. The rearrangement links TRBV11-2 to TRBJ1-1; D unresolved. This CDR3 has 12 amino acids. CDR1 and CDR2 from the germline V gene are SGHAT and FQNNGV. V was trimmed by 6 bases and J by 4 bases, leaving 9 bases between them.